The 25 T cell receptor beta chains below come from one sample, sequenced in a study of low-dose radiotherapy and immunotherapy resistance in tumors. First-strand cDNA used TRAV- and TRBV-specific primers, covering alpha and beta chains. Using a constant-region primer together with a V-primer adapter, TCRs were subjected to 20 PCR cycles of amplification. Using its own MiXCR run on the reads, TCRdb lists one record per CDR3 protein. The table lists about 9,800 distinct CDR3 sequences, about 68% of them singletons, with 1.4% in the top ten. The source is a human donor with advanced metastatic prostate, ovarian, gallbladder or colorectal cancer (not recorded which). This table probably holds off-target reads from a library built for another chain.

The CDR3 protein is CASSTDGGKNQPQHF. The CDR3 region has the DNA TGCGCCAGCAGCACGGATGGGGGGAAGAACCAGCCCCAGCATTTT. The chain uses TRBV5-1 and TRBJ1-5, with D possibly TRBD1 on 5 matching bases. The CDR3 loop spans 15 amino acids. With 4 bases removed from V and 7 bases from J, the gap between germline ends came to 18 bases. Germline V gene lookup returns CDR1 SGHRS and CDR2 YFSETQ.

This rearrangement joins TRBV28 to TRBJ2-5, with 7 bases fitting TRBD2. Losses at the gene ends were 6 bases for V and 2 bases for J; bases not matched to a gene: 15. This CDR3 comprises 17 residues. Per the germline V gene, CDR1 is MDHEN and CDR2 is SYDVKM. The CDR3 sequence: CASRVPPGREWQETQYF. The CDR3 DNA sequence: TGTGCCAGCAGGGTTCCCCCCGGGCGGGAGTGGCAAGAGACCCAGTACTTC.

The chain uses TRBV20-1 and TRBJ2-7; 11 positions agree with TRBD2. CDR3 size: 15 residues. After removal of 0 bases from V and 6 bases from J, the junction contained 7 bases not matched to a gene. CDR1 is DFQATT and CDR2 is SNEGSKA in the germline V gene (reference sequence). The CDR3 sequence: CSARERLAGHTEQYF. CDR3 nucleotide sequence: TGCAGTGCTAGAGAGCGACTAGCGGGGCATACCGAGCAGTACTTC.

This clonotype showed up just once. The chain carries TRBV15 and TRBJ2-7; the D gene is possibly TRBD2 (6 bases). Germline V CDR1 and CDR2: LNHNV, YYDKDF (reference sequence). The CDR3 covers 14 residues. Trimming pared 5 bases from V and 7 bases from J, leaving 18 bases between. CDR3 residues: CATSGYRDRGEQYF. CDR3 DNA: TGTGCCACCAGCGGTTACCGGGACCGGGGGGAGCAGTACTTC.

The chain combines TRBV30 with TRBJ2-7, with TRBD1 as a possible D gene (6 bases). The CDR3 consists of 13 residues. The germline CDR1 and CDR2 sequences are GTSNPN and SVGIG (reference sequence). The V end was cut by 5 bases, the J end by 4 bases, with 15 bases between. CDR3 DNA sequence: TGTGCCTGGTCGTCCGGGACATCGTACGAGCAGTACTTC. Encoded protein: CAWSSGTSYEQYF.

The gene calls are TRBV29-1 and TRBJ2-7; 7 nucleotides align to TRBD2. Germline V gives CDR1 SQVTM, CDR2 ANQGSEA. Trimming took 6 bases from V and 0 from J; bases not matched to a gene: 8. The CDR3 consists of 14 residues. CDR3 amino acids: CSVRGEGSSYEQYF. CDR3 sequence (DNA): TGCAGCGTCCGAGGGGAGGGGAGCTCCTACGAGCAGTACTTC.

This sequence joins TRBV7-2 and TRBJ2-3; D is possibly TRBD2 (5 bases). The germline CDR1 and CDR2 sequences are SGHTA and FQGNSA. CDR3 length equals 14 residues. Trimming stripped 5 bases from V and 1 base from J, with 10 bases between. The CDR3 region has the DNA TGTGCCAGCAGCGAAACTAGGGGCACAGATACGCAGTATTTT. It encodes CASSETRGTDTQYF.

This chain joins TRBV4-1 and TRBJ2-7; TRBD1 might be the D (6 bases). V was trimmed by 1 base and J by 6 bases, leaving 13 bases between them. Germline V gene data show CDR1 as MGHRA and CDR2 as YSYEKL. The CDR3 has 14 residues. The DNA for the CDR3 is TGCGCCAGCAGCCAAGGAGTACAGGGTGGCGAGCAGTACTTC. Translating it yields CASSQGVQGGEQYF.

This clonotype was seen just once. The genes are TRBV2 and TRBJ2-7; 8 bases match TRBD2. Germline-derived CDR1 and CDR2 are SNHLY and FYNNEI. Trimming cost V 7 bases and J 2 bases; bases outside gene matches: 7. The CDR3 contains 14 residues. In DNA form, the CDR3 reads TGTGCCAGCACTCCCGGGACTAGACCCTACGAGCAGTACTTC. This translates into CASTPGTRPYEQYF. Drawing the rest from reference TRBV2 and TRBJ2-7, the complete variable domain is EPEVTQTPSHQVTQMGQEVILRCVPISNHLYFYWYRQILGQKVEFLVSFYNNEISEKSEIFDDQFSVERPDGSNFTLKIRSTKLEDSAMYFCASTPGTRPYEQYFGPGTRLTVT.

The chain carries TRBV19 and TRBJ1-4, with 9 bases lining up with TRBD1. The CDR3 is 15 residues long. CDR1 is LNHDA, CDR2 SQIVND, per germline (reference sequence). V was pared by 5 bases and J by 3 bases, with 4 bases of the junction left unmatched. The DNA for the CDR3 is TGTGCCAGTAGTGTACAGGGGGCGTCTAATGAAAAACTGTTTTTT. This encodes CASSVQGASNEKLFF.

The chain has TRBV5-1 and TRBJ2-2; no definite D call. Germline V gene data show CDR1 as SGHRS and CDR2 as YFSETQ. The CDR3 extends over 15 amino acids. Deletions cut 7 bases from V and 0 bases from J, with 13 bases between. This CDR3 reads CASFGGYANTGELFF. CDR3 sequence (DNA): TGCGCCAGCTTCGGCGGATACGCGAACACCGGGGAGCTGTTTTTT.

This clonotype was seen more than once but under ten times. The chain has TRBV5-1 and TRBJ1-1; 7 bases are shared with TRBD1. The CDR3 sequence is 16 residues long. Germline CDR1 SGHRS, CDR2 YFSETQ. The V gene end was trimmed by 2 bases and the J gene end by 0 bases; junction bases not matched to a gene: 7. The CDR3 nucleotides are TGCGCCAGCAGCTTAGGACAGGCGCAAATGAACACTGAAGCTTTCTTT. Encoded protein: CASSLGQAQMNTEAFF.

V usage is TRBV9 and J usage is TRBJ1-6; the D gene is possibly TRBD1 (6 bases). This CDR3 spans 15 amino acids. The V gene lost 1 base and the J gene lost 5 bases, with 10 bases spanning the gap. CDR1 is SGDLS and CDR2 is YYNGEE in the germline V gene. The CDR3 spells CASSVQGMNNSPLHF. DNA of the CDR3: TGTGCCAGCAGCGTACAGGGGATGAATAATTCACCCCTCCACTTT.

The table lists this clonotype with a few counts. CDR3 loop: CSAPEQGNEKLFF. The CDR3 nucleotides are TGCAGCGCGCCGGAACAGGGGAATGAAAAACTGTTTTTT. The V call is TRBV29-1, the J call TRBJ1-4, with 7 bases lining up with TRBD1. J lost 5 bases, V lost 7 bases, and 7 bases had no gene match. Germline assignment: CDR1 SQVTM and CDR2 ANQGSEA. The length of the CDR3 is 13 residues.

This clonotype was detected only a few times. The chain recombines TRBV5-5 with TRBJ2-1; TRBD2 is a possible D gene (6 bases). Germline-derived CDR1 and CDR2 are SGHKS and YYEKEE (reference sequence). Trimming pared 5 bases from V and 7 bases from J, leaving 16 bases between. The CDR3 has 14 amino acids. CDR3 sequence reads: CASSLGRTANEQFF. The CDR3, as DNA: TGTGCCAGCAGTCTCGGGAGAACCGCGAATGAGCAGTTCTTC.

The chain couples TRBV10-3 to TRBJ1-1, with D possibly matching TRBD1 (5 bases). The CDR3 length is 13 residues. V shed 6 bases and J shed 6 bases, with 14 bases lying between them. The germline gives CDR1 ENHRY, CDR2 SYGVKD. CDR3 protein: CAISSGIPPEAFF. The DNA of the CDR3 is TGTGCCATCAGCTCAGGGATCCCCCCTGAAGCTTTCTTT.

The chain couples TRBV6-5 to TRBJ2-5; TRBD1 agrees at 9 bases. CDR3 length: 14 amino acids. Per germline, CDR1 MNHEY and CDR2 SVGAGI. V gave up 5 bases and J gave up 4 bases; unmatched junction bases: 5. The DNA of the CDR3 is TGTGCCAGCAGTCCCCGGACAGGGGCAGAGACCCAGTACTTC. Its protein product is CASSPRTGAETQYF.

This clonotype was observed a handful of times. This rearrangement joins TRBV21-1 to TRBJ2-3; TRBD1, as called in the table, went unchecked against the DNA. TRBV21-1 represents a pseudogene. The CDR3 has 15 amino acids. DNA for the CDR3: TGTGCCAGCAGCAGGACAGGTACTACCACAGATACGCAGTATTTT. Its translation is CASSRTGTTTDTQYF.

The chain employs TRBV4-3 and TRBJ1-2, with 8 bases matching TRBD1. Germline V CDR1 and CDR2: LGHNA, YSLEER. The CDR3 covers 14 residues. The trim removed 2 bases at V and 3 bases at J, leaving 2 bases unmatched. In DNA, the CDR3 is TGCGCCAGCAGCCAACCGGACAGGGACTATGGCTACACCTTC. Its protein is CASSQPDRDYGYTF.

The chain joins TRBV19 to TRBJ1-1; D is perhaps TRBD1 (6 bases). V dropped 9 bases and J dropped 2 bases, with 13 bases sitting between them. The CDR3 contains 13 residues. Germline values: CDR1 LNHDA, CDR2 SQIVND (reference sequence). CDR3 nucleotides: TGTGCCAGCTCCGACAGGCTTAACACTGAAGCTTTCTTT. This codes for CASSDRLNTEAFF. The full variable domain, its missing parts supplied by reference TRBV19 and TRBJ1-1, is DGGITQSPKYLFRKEGQNVTLSCEQNLNHDAMYWYRQDPGQGLRLIYYSQIVNDFQKGDIAEGYSVSREKKESFPLTVTSAQKNPTAFYLCASSDRLNTEAFFGQGTRLTVV.

The chain has TRBV18 and TRBJ2-1, with D possibly being TRBD2 (5 bases). Germline V gene sequence: CDR1 KGHSH, CDR2 LQKENI. The CDR3 loop spans 12 amino acids. Trimming removed 2 bases from V and 10 bases from J, with 9 bases in between. Here the CDR3 reads CASSPLTGEQFF. As DNA, the CDR3 is TGTGCCAGCTCACCATTAACGGGAGAGCAGTTCTTC.

The rearrangement joins TRBV4-1 to TRBJ2-1, with 7 bases aligning to TRBD2. The V gene end was trimmed by 3 bases and the J gene end by 7 bases; junction bases not matched to a gene: 9. The CDR3 totals 15 residues. Germline V gene lookup returns CDR1 MGHRA and CDR2 YSYEKL. CDR3 sequence reads: CASSHQRDRRNEQFF. In nucleotides, the CDR3 is TGCGCCAGCAGCCATCAGCGGGATCGCCGGAATGAGCAGTTCTTC.

V is TRBV4-3 and J is TRBJ2-3; tentative D call: TRBD2 (5 bases). The CDR3 is 17 amino acids. CDR1 is LGHNA and CDR2 is YSLEER in the germline V gene. The V end was cut by 0 bases, the J end by 0 bases, with 13 bases between. In nucleotides, the CDR3 is TGCGCCAGCAGCCAAGATCGGGCGGGCGGAAGCACAGATACGCAGTATTTT. This translates into CASSQDRAGGSTDTQYF.

The CDR3 loop reads CASLPGQGSNEQYF. The CDR3 region has the DNA TGTGCCAGCCTGCCGGGACAGGGGAGCAACGAGCAGTACTTC. The rearrangement links TRBV10-3 to TRBJ2-7, with 10 bases fitting TRBD1. V lost 10 bases to trimming and J lost 5 bases; unmatched junction nucleotides: 11. This CDR3 region has 14 residues. Per the germline V gene, CDR1 is ENHRY and CDR2 is SYGVKD.

The chain is built from TRBV12-3 or TRBV12-4 and TRBJ2-7; 7 bases are shared with TRBD1. The CDR3 covers 13 residues. The V segment lost 5 bases and the J segment 2 bases; nucleotides outside the gene matches: 3. CDR3 bases: TGTGCCAGCAGTCGGGACAGTACCTACGAGCAGTACTTC. Protein sequence: CASSRDSTYEQYF.